One sample yielded the 31 T cell receptor beta chains listed below, sequenced in a study of T-cell memory formation after mild COVID-19. Using its own MiXCR run on the 5' RACE reads, TCRdb lists one record per CDR3 protein. The repertoire holds about 180,000 distinct CDR3 sequences, with 16% as singletons. Sequenced input: PBMCs or a T cell subset sorted from them (not recorded which). The receptor source for this set is an adult woman who had mild COVID-19 (a few samples of this study predate the infection). Cell type and time point are not known.

This clonotype came up a few times. The junction differs from germline at one of its ends, possibly a read error. The chain uses TRBV7-7 and TRBJ2-7, with TRBD2 as a possible D gene (6 bases). Germline V lookup: CDR1 SSHAT, CDR2 FNYEAQ (reference sequence). The CDR3 sequence is 14 residues long. DNA of the CDR3: TGTGCTAGCAGCCGAGGATATGGGGCGGGGGAGCAGTACTTC. Translating gives CASSRGYGAGEQYF.

This clonotype was observed a few times. The chain combines TRBV7-6 with TRBJ2-7; no clear D. CDR1 is SGHVS and CDR2 is FNYEAQ in the germline V gene. This CDR3 comprises 15 residues. The V gene lost 1 base and the J gene lost 6 bases, with 16 bases spanning the gap. The DNA for the CDR3 is TGTGCCAGCAGCTTAGTACCGGAAGCTTCTGGCGAGCAGTACTTC. Its translation is CASSLVPEASGEQYF.

This clonotype was picked up a small number of times. V usage is TRBV7-6 and J usage is TRBJ2-3; the D call may be TRBD1 or TRBD2 (5 bases each). Germline CDR1 SGHVS, CDR2 FNYEAQ. Deletions cut 5 bases from V and 0 bases from J, with 15 bases between. This CDR3 is built from 16 residues. This chain's CDR3 is CASSHTGAPSTDTQYF. The CDR3, as DNA: TGTGCCAGCAGCCACACCGGGGCGCCGAGCACAGATACGCAGTATTTT.

This clonotype was counted a few times. This chain joins TRBV2 and TRBJ2-5; TRBD1 agrees at 8 bases. The germline gives CDR1 SNHLY, CDR2 FYNNEI. With 6 bases clipped from V and 2 bases from J, the junction kept 11 bases outside the gene matches. The CDR3 length is 16 residues. This CDR3 is CASSDRGLAFQETQYF. In DNA form, the CDR3 reads TGTGCCAGCAGCGACAGGGGTCTAGCCTTTCAAGAGACCCAGTACTTC.

This clonotype showed up just a few times. In nucleotides, the CDR3 is TGTGCCAGCAGCCCATCAATCACCGGGGAGCTGTTTTTT. As protein: CASSPSITGELFF. J is TRBJ2-2 and V is TRBV7-9, with unresolved D. There are 13 residues in the CDR3. Trimming took off 5 bases at V and 4 bases at J, with 8 bases between the two ends. The germline gives CDR1 SEHNR, CDR2 FQNEAQ (reference sequence).

This clonotype came up a few times. V usage is TRBV29-1 and J usage is TRBJ2-3, with TRBD1 identical over 9 bases. The ends lost 6 bases at V and 4 bases at J; junction bases unmatched: 5. The CDR3 spans 13 residues. Germline loops: CDR1 SQVTM, CDR2 ANQGSEA. The chain's CDR3 is CSVRTGDADTQYF. The CDR3 region has the DNA TGCAGCGTGAGGACAGGGGACGCAGATACGCAGTATTTT.

The chain uses TRBV7-9 and TRBJ2-3; 7 positions match TRBD1. The J segment lost 6 bases and the V segment lost 8 bases, leaving 8 bases of the junction unmatched. Germline lookup yields CDR1 SEHNR and CDR2 FQNEAQ (reference sequence). The CDR3 length is 13 residues. The DNA for the CDR3 is TGTGCCAGCGGCTACCTGACAGGGGATACGCAGTATTTT. The encoded protein is CASGYLTGDTQYF.

This clonotype was recorded at least ten times. This sequence joins TRBV7-8 and TRBJ2-7; perhaps TRBD1 as D (5 bases). The V gene lost 0 bases and the J gene lost 6 bases, with 6 bases spanning the gap. This CDR3 has 12 amino acids. Germline lookup yields CDR1 SGHVS and CDR2 FQNEAQ. CDR3 sequence reads: CASSLARGEQYF. CDR3 nucleotide sequence: TGTGCCAGCAGCTTAGCTAGGGGCGAGCAGTACTTC.

The chain employs TRBV5-1 and TRBJ2-5; 7 nucleotides agree with TRBD1. The V gene's germline CDR1 is SGHRS and CDR2 YFSETQ. With V trimmed by 4 bases and J by 5 bases, 8 bases remained unmatched. The CDR3 has 14 amino acids. This CDR3 is CASSVGQLGETQYF. Here the CDR3 DNA reads TGCGCCAGCAGCGTGGGACAGCTGGGGGAGACCCAGTACTTC. The full variable domain, with the rest looked up from reference TRBV5-1 and TRBJ2-5, is KAGVTQTPRYLIKTRGQQVTLSCSPISGHRSVSWYQQTPGQGLQFLFEYFSETQRNKGNFPGRFSGRQFSNSRSEMNVSTLELGDSALYLCASSVGQLGETQYFGPGTRLLVL.

The V and J genes are TRBV5-1 and TRBJ2-1, with TRBD2 matching 8 bases. This CDR3 contains 14 residues. Germline-derived CDR1 and CDR2 are SGHRS and YFSETQ. The trim removed 0 bases at V and 7 bases at J, leaving 3 bases unmatched. The CDR3 reads CASSLVAGRNEQFF. CDR3 DNA: TGCGCCAGCAGCTTGGTAGCGGGGAGAAATGAGCAGTTCTTC.

The rearrangement links TRBV6-1 to TRBJ2-7, with a possible D match to TRBD1 (5 bases). The CDR3 runs to 12 residues. Between the trimmed V and J ends, which lost 10 bases and 5 bases, there was a span of 15 bases. Germline V gives CDR1 MNHNS, CDR2 SASEGT. The CDR3 is CATTGIPDEQYF. CDR3 DNA: TGTGCCACAACAGGAATCCCCGACGAGCAGTACTTC.

The J gene is TRBJ1-1, the V gene TRBV6-1; TRBD1 is a possible D gene (6 bases). The CDR3 consists of 15 residues. Germline V gene data show CDR1 as MNHNS and CDR2 as SASEGT. Trimming shortened V by 8 bases and J by 6 bases, and 22 bases separated the two germline ends. CDR3 coding DNA: TGTGCCAGCGAAGTGGGGGCAGGGGCTATCCCTGAAGCTTTCTTT. This encodes CASEVGAGAIPEAFF.

This clonotype has a count of ten or more. The chain employs TRBV4-3 and TRBJ2-7; a weak D match, TRBD1 (5 bases). Germline-derived CDR1 and CDR2 are LGHNA and YSLEER. The CDR3 consists of 15 residues. Trimming stripped 1 base from V and 0 bases from J, with 10 bases between. Here the CDR3 DNA reads TGCGCCAGCAGCCAAGCCAGGGTTTCCTCCTACGAGCAGTACTTC. Protein product: CASSQARVSSYEQYF.

The chain carries TRBV2 and TRBJ2-7, with D possibly being TRBD1 (6 bases). CDR1 and CDR2 from the germline V gene are SNHLY and FYNNEI. V lost 6 bases to trimming and J lost 3 bases, with 18 bases between them. The CDR3 runs to 15 residues. This CDR3 reads CASSPRGGRGYEQYF. The CDR3 bases are TGTGCCAGCAGCCCCAGGGGTGGGAGAGGCTACGAGCAGTACTTC.

The chain is built from TRBV4-3 and TRBJ1-2, with TRBD1 matching 12 bases. V lost 4 bases and J lost 0; bases outside the gene matches: 0. Germline V lookup: CDR1 LGHNA, CDR2 YSLEER. The CDR3 is made up of 15 amino acids. Here the CDR3 DNA reads TGCGCCAGCAGCCGGGACAGGGGGCCTAACTATGGCTACACCTTC. Translated, it gives CASSRDRGPNYGYTF.

In its sample, this clonotype was seen many times. The genes are TRBV20-1 and TRBJ2-5, with D perhaps TRBD1 (6 bases). The CDR3 covers 14 residues. Between the trimmed V and J ends, which lost 1 base and 5 bases, there was a span of 14 bases. Germline loops: CDR1 DFQATT, CDR2 SNEGSKA (reference sequence). The CDR3, as DNA: TGCAGTGCTAGAGCAATGGGGGCTCGCGAGACCCAGTACTTC. Translated, it gives CSARAMGARETQYF.

This rearrangement joins TRBV15 to TRBJ2-1; a possible D gene is TRBD2 (6 bases). The CDR3 consists of 14 residues. Germline CDR1 is LNHNV and CDR2 is YYDKDF (reference sequence). Deletions cut 1 base from V and 8 bases from J, with 12 bases between. The CDR3 region has the DNA TGTGCCACCAGCAGAGGACTAGATGCCGATGAGCAGTTCTTC. The encoded protein is CATSRGLDADEQFF.

The chain recombines TRBV9 with TRBJ1-5; D is ambiguous. In germline, CDR1 is SGDLS, CDR2 YYNGEE. V was pared by 0 bases and J by 3 bases, with 13 bases between. The CDR3 totals 16 residues. CDR3 protein: CASSVDPGTSNQPQHF. CDR3 DNA: TGTGCCAGCAGCGTAGACCCAGGAACTTCCAATCAGCCCCAGCATTTT. The variable domain in full, completed from reference TRBV9 and TRBJ1-5, reads DSGVTQTPKHLITATGQRVTLRCSPRSGDLSVYWYQQSLDQGLQFLIQYYNGEERAKGNILERFSAQQFPDLHSELNLSSLELGDSALYFCASSVDPGTSNQPQHFGDGTRLSIL.

On this clonotype: An end of the junction does not agree with germline; a read error may underlie this. The V call is TRBV30, the J call TRBJ2-5; tentatively, D is TRBD1 or TRBD2 (6 bases each). Germline values: CDR1 GTSNPN, CDR2 SVGIG (reference sequence). This CDR3 is 13 amino acids long. CDR3 region: CAWGRGHHETQYF. CDR3 nucleotide sequence: TGTGCCTGGGGACGGGGGCACCACGAGACCCAGTACTTC.

In this sample, this clonotype turned up a few times. V usage is TRBV12-3 or TRBV12-4 and J usage is TRBJ2-7; 7 nucleotides match TRBD1. V lost 3 bases, J lost 5 bases, and 13 bases stayed unmatched. The CDR3 is made up of 16 amino acids. DNA of the CDR3: TGTGCCAGCAGTTTCCTCAGGACAGGATTGACTAACGAGCAGTACTTC. Its translation: CASSFLRTGLTNEQYF.

This clonotype was detected many times. The chain carries TRBV4-2 and TRBJ2-3; 10 nucleotides match TRBD2. The CDR3 has 18 residues. The ends lost 6 bases at V and 5 bases at J; junction bases unmatched: 17. Looked up from germline, CDR1 is LGHNA and CDR2 is YNFKEQ. The CDR3 is CASRRLSGGPGIGDTQYF. CDR3 nucleotides: TGTGCCAGCAGGCGACTTAGCGGGGGGCCGGGGATCGGAGATACGCAGTATTTT.

This clonotype was found a few times. This chain joins TRBV28 and TRBJ2-7; the D gene is possibly TRBD1 (5 bases). Germline V gene sequence: CDR1 MDHEN, CDR2 SYDVKM. The V gene lost 3 bases and the J gene lost 9 bases, with 18 bases spanning the gap. The CDR3 totals 14 residues. The CDR3 here is CASSFLAGPGGQYF. The CDR3, as DNA: TGTGCCAGCAGTTTCCTTGCAGGGCCCGGTGGGCAGTACTTC.

This chain connects TRBV30 to TRBJ2-1; 9 bases agree with TRBD2. The CDR3 is 13 amino acids. CDR1 is GTSNPN, CDR2 SVGIG, per germline (reference sequence). V shed 6 bases and J 10 bases; nucleotides not matched to a gene: 10. The CDR3: CACWASGTMEQFF. The CDR3 DNA is TGTGCCTGTTGGGCTAGCGGGACAATGGAGCAGTTCTTC.

The chain employs TRBV7-8 and TRBJ2-7, with D tentatively TRBD1 (5 bases). In germline, CDR1 is SGHVS, CDR2 FQNEAQ. The V end was cut by 4 bases, the J end by 0 bases, with 19 bases between. The CDR3 covers 17 residues. CDR3 bases: TGTGCCAGCAGCTCTAAGGCCCTCGACAGAATCTCCTACGAGCAGTACTTC. Its protein is CASSSKALDRISYEQYF.

The rearrangement joins TRBV11-2 to TRBJ1-6; D is uncertain. V lost 3 bases, J lost 10 bases, and 13 bases lay in between. Germline V gene data show CDR1 as SGHAT and CDR2 as FQNNGV. This CDR3 has 14 residues. CDR3 DNA sequence: TGTGCCAGCAGCTTCTACAGACAAGGGTCACCCCTCCACTTT. This translates into CASSFYRQGSPLHF.

A few counts support this clonotype. J is TRBJ2-3 and V is TRBV5-4; a possible D gene is TRBD2 (6 bases). This CDR3 is built from 14 residues. Trimming stripped 4 bases from V and 4 bases from J, with 13 bases between. The germline gives CDR1 SGHNT, CDR2 YYREEE (reference sequence). Here the CDR3 DNA reads TGTGCCAGCAGCACCCGACTAGGTTCAGATACGCAGTATTTT. It is translated as CASSTRLGSDTQYF.

This clonotype was detected once. This chain joins TRBV2 and TRBJ2-3; D is unclear. Germline V gene sequence: CDR1 SNHLY, CDR2 FYNNEI. Trimming removed 7 bases from V and 5 bases from J, with 16 bases in between. This CDR3 has 14 amino acids. In DNA form, the CDR3 reads TGTGCCAGCATTATTCCCCTGGTTCGAGATACGCAGTATTTT. This translates into CASIIPLVRDTQYF.

The V call is TRBV5-1, the J call TRBJ2-5, with D tentatively TRBD1 (5 bases). Germline CDR1 SGHRS, CDR2 YFSETQ. The V and J ends lost 4 bases and 3 bases respectively, with 13 bases between them. The CDR3 sequence is 14 residues long. The CDR3 here is CASSQGRGKETQYF. The CDR3 nucleotides read TGCGCCAGCAGCCAGGGTAGAGGTAAAGAGACCCAGTACTTC.

This chain uses TRBV3-1 with TRBJ2-1; 8 positions agree with TRBD2. Germline values: CDR1 LGHDT, CDR2 YNNKEL (reference sequence). This CDR3 has 15 amino acids. The V segment lost 1 base and the J segment 6 bases; nucleotides outside the gene matches: 5. CDR3 protein: CASSQGASGFNEQFF. The CDR3 DNA follows: TGTGCCAGCAGCCAAGGGGCTAGCGGGTTCAATGAGCAGTTCTTC.

The chain combines TRBV3-1 with TRBJ1-2; D possibly corresponds to TRBD1 (6 bases). The germline gives CDR1 LGHDT, CDR2 YNNKEL (reference sequence). With 1 base removed from V and 8 bases from J, the gap between germline ends came to 14 bases. The CDR3 spans 14 residues. The CDR3 loop is CASSQGTARRGYTF. The CDR3 DNA sequence: TGTGCCAGCAGCCAAGGGACAGCCCGGCGGGGCTACACCTTC.

This clonotype has just a few counts. The V gene is TRBV7-9, the J gene TRBJ2-3; 10 bases line up with TRBD2. The germline gives CDR1 SEHNR, CDR2 FQNEAQ (reference sequence). Trimming at V came to 5 bases and at J to 3 bases, leaving 8 bases not matched to a gene. This CDR3 is built from 16 residues. DNA of the CDR3: TGTGCCAGCAGCGGTCGACTAGCGGGCCTGACAGATACGCAGTATTTT. As protein: CASSGRLAGLTDTQYF.